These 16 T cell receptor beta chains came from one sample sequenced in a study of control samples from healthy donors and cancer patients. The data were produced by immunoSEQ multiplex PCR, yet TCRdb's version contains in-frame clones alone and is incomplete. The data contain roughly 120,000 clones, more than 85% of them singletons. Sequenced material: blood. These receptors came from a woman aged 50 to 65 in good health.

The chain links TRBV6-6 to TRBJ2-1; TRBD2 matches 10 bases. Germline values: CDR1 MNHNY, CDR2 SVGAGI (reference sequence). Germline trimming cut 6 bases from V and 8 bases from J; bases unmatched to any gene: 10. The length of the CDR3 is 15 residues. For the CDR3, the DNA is TGTGCCAGCAGGGGCCTAGCGGGAGCGTCACATGAGCAGTTCTTC. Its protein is CASRGLAGASHEQFF.

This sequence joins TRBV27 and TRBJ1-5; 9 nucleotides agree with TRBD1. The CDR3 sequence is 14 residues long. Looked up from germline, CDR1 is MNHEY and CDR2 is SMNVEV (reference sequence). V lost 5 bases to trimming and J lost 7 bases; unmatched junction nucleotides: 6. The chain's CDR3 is CASSPGQGPQPQHF. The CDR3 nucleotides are TGTGCCAGCAGTCCGGGACAGGGCCCGCAGCCCCAGCATTTT.

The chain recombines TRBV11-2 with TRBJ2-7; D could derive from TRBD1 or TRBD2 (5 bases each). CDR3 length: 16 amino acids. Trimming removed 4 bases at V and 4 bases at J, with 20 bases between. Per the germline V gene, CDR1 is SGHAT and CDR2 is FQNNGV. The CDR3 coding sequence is TGTGCCAGCAGCTCCCTCTCGGGGCGCAAGAGTTACGAGCAGTACGTC. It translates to CASSSLSGRKSYEQYV.

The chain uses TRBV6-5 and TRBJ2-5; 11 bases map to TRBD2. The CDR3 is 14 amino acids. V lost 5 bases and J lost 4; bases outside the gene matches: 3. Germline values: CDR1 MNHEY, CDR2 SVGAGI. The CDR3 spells CASSTGTSGETQYF. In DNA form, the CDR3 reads TGTGCCAGCAGTACTGGGACTAGCGGAGAGACCCAGTACTTC.

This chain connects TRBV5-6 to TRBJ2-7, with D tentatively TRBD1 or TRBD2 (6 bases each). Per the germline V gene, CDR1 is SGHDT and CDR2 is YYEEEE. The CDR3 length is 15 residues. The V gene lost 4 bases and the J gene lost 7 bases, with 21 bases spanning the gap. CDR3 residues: CASSQEGHYLREQYF. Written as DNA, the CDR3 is TGTGCCAGCAGCCAGGAGGGACATTATCTGAGGGAGCAGTACTTC.

The CDR3 loop is CASSIAGGRTSYNEQFF. DNA of the CDR3: TGTGCCAGTAGTATAGCGGGAGGGCGAACTTCCTACAATGAGCAGTTCTTC. The gene calls are TRBV19 and TRBJ2-1, with TRBD2 identical over 8 bases. The CDR3 runs 17 residues. Germline assignment: CDR1 LNHDA and CDR2 SQIVND (reference sequence). The ends lost 1 base at V and 1 base at J; junction bases unmatched: 6.

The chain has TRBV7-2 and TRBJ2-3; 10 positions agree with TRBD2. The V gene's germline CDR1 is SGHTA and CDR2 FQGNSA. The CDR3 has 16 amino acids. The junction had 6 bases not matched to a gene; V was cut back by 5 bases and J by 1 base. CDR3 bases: TGTGCCAGCAGCCTAGACCTAGCGGGAGGCACAGATACGCAGTATTTT. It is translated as CASSLDLAGGTDTQYF.

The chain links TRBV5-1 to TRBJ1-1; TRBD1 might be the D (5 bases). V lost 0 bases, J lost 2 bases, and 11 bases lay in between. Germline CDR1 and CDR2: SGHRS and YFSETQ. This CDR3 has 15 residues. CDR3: CASSLEAGFNTEAFF. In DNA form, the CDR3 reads TGCGCCAGCAGCTTGGAGGCAGGGTTTAACACTGAAGCTTTCTTT.

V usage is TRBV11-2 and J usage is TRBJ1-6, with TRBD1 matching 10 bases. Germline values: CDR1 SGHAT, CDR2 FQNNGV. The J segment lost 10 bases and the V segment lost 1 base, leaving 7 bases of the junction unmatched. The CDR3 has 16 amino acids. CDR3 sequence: CASSLVGTGVRSPLHF. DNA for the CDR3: TGTGCCAGCAGCTTAGTGGGGACAGGGGTGAGGTCACCCCTCCACTTT.

CDR3 sequence reads: CSAPLRDSQFF. As DNA, the CDR3 is TGCAGTGCCCCCCTAAGGGACTCGCAGTTCTTC. The J gene is TRBJ2-1, the V gene TRBV20-1, with a possible D match to TRBD2 (6 bases). V was trimmed by 6 bases and J by 12 bases, leaving 15 bases between them. The length of the CDR3 is 11 residues. Germline CDR1 reads DFQATT; CDR2 reads SNEGSKA (reference sequence).

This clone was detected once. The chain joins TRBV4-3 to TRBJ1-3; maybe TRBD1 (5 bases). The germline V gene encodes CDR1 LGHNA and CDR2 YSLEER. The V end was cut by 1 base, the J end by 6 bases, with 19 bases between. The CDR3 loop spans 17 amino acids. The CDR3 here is CASSQGTGRQRANTIYF. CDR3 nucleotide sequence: TGCGCCAGCAGCCAAGGTACGGGACGGCAGAGGGCAAACACCATATATTTT.

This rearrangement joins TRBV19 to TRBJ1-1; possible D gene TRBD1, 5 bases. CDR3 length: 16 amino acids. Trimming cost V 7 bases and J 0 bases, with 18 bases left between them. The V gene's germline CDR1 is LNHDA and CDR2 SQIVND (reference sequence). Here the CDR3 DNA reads TGTGCCAGTATAATCAGGGCTTCAAACATGAACACTGAAGCTTTCTTT. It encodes CASIIRASNMNTEAFF.

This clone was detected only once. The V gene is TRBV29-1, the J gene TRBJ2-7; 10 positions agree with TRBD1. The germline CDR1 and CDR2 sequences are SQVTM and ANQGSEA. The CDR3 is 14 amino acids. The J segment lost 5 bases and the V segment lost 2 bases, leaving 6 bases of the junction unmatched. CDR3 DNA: TGCAGCGTTGAAAACGACAGGGGGCCCCACGAGCAGTACGTC. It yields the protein CSVENDRGPHEQYV.

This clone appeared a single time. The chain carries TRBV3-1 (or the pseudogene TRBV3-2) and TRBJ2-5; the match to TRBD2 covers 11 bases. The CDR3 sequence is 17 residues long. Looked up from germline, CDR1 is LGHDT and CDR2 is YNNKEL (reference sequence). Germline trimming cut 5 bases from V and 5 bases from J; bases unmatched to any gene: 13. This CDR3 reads CASSTTVLAGGLETQYF. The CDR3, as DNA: TGTGCCAGCAGCACCACCGTGTTAGCGGGGGGGCTGGAGACCCAGTACTTC.

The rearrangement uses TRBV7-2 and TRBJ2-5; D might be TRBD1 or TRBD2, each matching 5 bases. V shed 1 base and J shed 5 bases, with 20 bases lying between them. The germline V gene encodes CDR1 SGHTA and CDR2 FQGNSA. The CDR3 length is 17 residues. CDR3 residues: CASSLEGRLSVVETQYF. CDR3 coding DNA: TGTGCCAGCAGCTTAGAGGGGAGACTTTCGGTCGTGGAGACCCAGTACTTC.

CDR3 DNA: TGTGCCAGCAGCTTAAACTTCGAAAGCCATGAGCAGTTCTTC. Translation gives CASSLNFESHEQFF. The V and J genes are TRBV7-9 and TRBJ2-1, with D unresolved. Germline V CDR1 and CDR2: SEHNR, FQNEAQ (reference sequence). The ends were cut back, 2 bases at V and 8 bases at J, with 13 bases in the middle. The CDR3 consists of 14 residues.